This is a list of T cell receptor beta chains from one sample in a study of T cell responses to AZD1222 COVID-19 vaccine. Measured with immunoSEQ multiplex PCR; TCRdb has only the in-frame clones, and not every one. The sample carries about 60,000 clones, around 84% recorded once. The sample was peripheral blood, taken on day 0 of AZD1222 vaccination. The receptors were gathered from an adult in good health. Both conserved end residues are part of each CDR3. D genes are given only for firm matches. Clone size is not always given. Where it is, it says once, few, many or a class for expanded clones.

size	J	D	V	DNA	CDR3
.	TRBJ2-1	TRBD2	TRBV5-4	TGTGCCAGCAGCGGCCTAGCGGGGATCTCCTACAATGAGCAGTTCTTC	CASSGLAGISYNEQFF
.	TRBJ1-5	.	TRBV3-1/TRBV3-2	TGTGCCAGCAGCCAAGATCTTGCGGGGGATCAGCCCCAGCATTTT	CASSQDLAGDQPQHF
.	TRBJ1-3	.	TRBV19	TGTGCCAGTAGTACAACCGGGGCGCCGTCTGGAAACACCATATATTTT	CASSTTGAPSGNTIYF
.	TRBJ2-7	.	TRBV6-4	TGTGCCAGCAGTGGCCAGGGGCTCTACGAGCAGTACTTC	CASSGQGLYEQYF
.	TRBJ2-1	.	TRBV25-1	TGTGCCAGCAGTCGGGGAGCGGGCTCCTACAATGAGCAGTTCTTC	CASSRGAGSYNEQFF
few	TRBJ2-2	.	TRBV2	TGTGCCAGCAGTGATTGGCAGGCGAACACCGGGGAGCTGTTTTTT	CASSDWQANTGELFF
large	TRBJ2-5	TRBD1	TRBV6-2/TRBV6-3	TGTGCCAGCAGTTACACCCCCAGGACAGGGGAAGAAGAGACCCAGTACTTC	CASSYTPRTGEEETQYF
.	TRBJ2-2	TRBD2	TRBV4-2	TGTGCCAGCAGCCCACGGCGGGGGGTAGTCGGGGAGCTGTTTTTT	CASSPRRGVVGELFF
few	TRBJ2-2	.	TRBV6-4	TGTGCCAGCAGTGACGACCACCCGGGCACCGGGGAGCTGTTTTTT	CASSDDHPGTGELFF
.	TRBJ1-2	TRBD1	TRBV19	TGTGCCAGTAGTGCACTACAGGGGGACCCCTATGGCTACACCTTC	CASSALQGDPYGYTF
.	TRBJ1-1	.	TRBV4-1	TGCGCCAGCAGCCAGTCAGGGAACACTGAAGCTTTCTTT	CASSQSGNTEAFF
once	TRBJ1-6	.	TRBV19	TGTGCCAGTAGTAGAGGTGGCCATGACAGCTCCTATAATTCACCCCTCCACTTT	CASSRGGHDSSYNSPLHF
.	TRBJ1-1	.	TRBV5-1	TGCGCCAGCAGCTTGGTGGGGGGTAGAACTGAAGCTTTCTTT	CASSLVGGRTEAFF
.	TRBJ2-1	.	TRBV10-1	TGCGCCAGCAGTGCCAGGGATAGTGAGCAGTTCTTC	CASSARDSEQFF
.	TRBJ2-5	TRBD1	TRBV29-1	TGCAGCGCCCCGGGACAGAGGAAAGAGACCCAGTACTTC	CSAPGQRKETQYF
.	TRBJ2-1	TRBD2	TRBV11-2	TGTGCCAGCAGCTATTCTAGCGGGGGGGCCCCCTACAATGAGCAGTTCTTC	CASSYSSGGAPYNEQFF
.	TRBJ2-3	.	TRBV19	TGTGCCAGTAGCATCTCGGCGACTAGTACCGATACGCAGTATTTT	CASSISATSTDTQYF
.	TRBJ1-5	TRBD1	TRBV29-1	TGCAGCGCGGGGACAGGCGTCAATCAGCCCCAGCATTTT	CSAGTGVNQPQHF
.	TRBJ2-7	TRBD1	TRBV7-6	TGTGCCAGCAGCTCCCGGACAGGGGGATATTACGAGCAGTACTTC	CASSSRTGGYYEQYF
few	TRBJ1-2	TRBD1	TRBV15	TGTGCCACCAGCACCGGACAGGGACTCGGGTATGGCTACACCTTC	CATSTGQGLGYGYTF
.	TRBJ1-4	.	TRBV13	TGTGCCAGCAGCTTCTCCCAGGAAGGTAACATTGGAGAAAAACTGTTTTTT	CASSFSQEGNIGEKLFF
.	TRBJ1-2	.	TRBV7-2	TGTGCCAGCAGCCTACATGGGGGCTACACCTTC	CASSLHGGYTF
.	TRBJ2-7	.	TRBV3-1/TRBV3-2	TGTGCCAGCAGACAACGTACTGGAGGCGAGCAGTACTTC	CASRQRTGGEQYF
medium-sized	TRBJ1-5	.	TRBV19	TGTGCCAGTAGTCCAGCGCACAGCAGGTCGGGTCAGCCCCAGCATTTT	CASSPAHSRSGQPQHF
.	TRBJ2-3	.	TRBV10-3	TGTGCCATCAGTGGGCGGGCGGCAGGGGGCACAGATACGCAGTATTTT	CAISGRAAGGTDTQYF
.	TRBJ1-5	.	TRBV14	TGTGCCAGCGAAGGGACGGGTAATCAGCCCCAGCATTTT	CASEGTGNQPQHF
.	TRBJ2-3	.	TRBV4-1	TGCGCCAGCAGCCAGGCCGGGACGGTTACTAGCACAGATACGCAGTATTTT	CASSQAGTVTSTDTQYF
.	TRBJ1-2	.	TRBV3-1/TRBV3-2	TGTGCCAGCAGCCCACCAGGAAAAAGCGGCTACACCTTC	CASSPPGKSGYTF
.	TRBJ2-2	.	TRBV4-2	TGTGCCAGCAGCCAAGGCCGGAACACCGGGGAGCTGTTTTTT	CASSQGRNTGELFF
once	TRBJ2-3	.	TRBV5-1	TGCGCCAGCAGCTCCCCTCAGGACAGAGGGGCAGATACGCAGTATTTT	CASSSPQDRGADTQYF
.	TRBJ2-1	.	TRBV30	TGTGCCTGGAGTCAAGCTAGGTGGTTCTTC	CAWSQARWFF
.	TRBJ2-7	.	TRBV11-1	TGTGCCAGCAGCTTATATGCGGAGGGGGGCTACGAGCAGTACTTC	CASSLYAEGGYEQYF
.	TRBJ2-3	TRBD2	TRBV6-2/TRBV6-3	TGTGCCAGCAGTTACTCATCGGGGGGGCCCACAGATACGCAGTATTTT	CASSYSSGGPTDTQYF
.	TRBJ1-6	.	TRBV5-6	TGTGCCAGCAGTCAAGACCTTTACTCACCCCTCCACTTT	CASSQDLYSPLHF
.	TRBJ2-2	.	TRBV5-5	TGTGCCAGCAGCTTGCAGGGAGGTCCCGGGGAGCTGTTTTTT	CASSLQGGPGELFF
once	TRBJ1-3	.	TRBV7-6	TGTGCCAGCAGCCCCCTTCTAGTCGACGGAGAGGGAAACACCATATATTTT	CASSPLLVDGEGNTIYF
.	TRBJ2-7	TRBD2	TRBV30	TGTGCCTGGAGCGCGGGGGGTCGGAGCGAGCAGTACTTC	CAWSAGGRSEQYF
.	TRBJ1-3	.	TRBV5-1	TGCGCCAGCACCGGACCGGGCCTGAACACCATATATTTT	CASTGPGLNTIYF
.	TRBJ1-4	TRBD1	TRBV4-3	TGCGCCAGCAGCCGCAGGGGGGGTAATGAAAAACTGTTTTTT	CASSRRGGNEKLFF
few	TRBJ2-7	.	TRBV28	TGTGCCAGCAGTCGCTTGGCAGGGCGCCACGAGCAGTACTTC	CASSRLAGRHEQYF
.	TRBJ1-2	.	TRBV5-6	TGTGCCAGCAGCTTAGGTGTAGGGGGACTGGGCTACACCTTC	CASSLGVGGLGYTF
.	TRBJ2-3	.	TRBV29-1	TGCAGCGTTGAAGGACAGGGAGGAGATACGCAGTATTTT	CSVEGQGGDTQYF
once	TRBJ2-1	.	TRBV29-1	TGCAGCTCTGGGATGAATGAGCAGTTCTTC	CSSGMNEQFF
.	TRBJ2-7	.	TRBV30	TGTGCCTGGAGTGTTGCGGGCGTAGAGCAGTACTTC	CAWSVAGVEQYF
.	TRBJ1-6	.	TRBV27	TGTGCCAGCAGTTTATTCCAGGCACGAAATTCACCCCTCCACTTT	CASSLFQARNSPLHF
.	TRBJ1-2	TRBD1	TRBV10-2	TGCGCCAGCAGTGTGGGTCAGGGGGCGGTAGGTGGCTACACCTTC	CASSVGQGAVGGYTF
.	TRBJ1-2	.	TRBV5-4	TGTGCCAGCAGCTTGGACGAGACTGCATGGAGAGGCTACACCTTC	CASSLDETAWRGYTF
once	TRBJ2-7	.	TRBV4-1	TGCGCCAGCAGCCAGTCTATCCCTCAAATCAATTACGAGCAGTACTTC	CASSQSIPQINYEQYF
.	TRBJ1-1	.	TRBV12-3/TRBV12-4	TGTGCCAGCAGTCCTGGTCGAGGGTCGGGAGCTTTCTTT	CASSPGRGSGAFF
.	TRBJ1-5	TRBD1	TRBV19	TGTGCCAGTAGTTCCACCGGACAGGGCAATCAGCCCCAGCATTTT	CASSSTGQGNQPQHF
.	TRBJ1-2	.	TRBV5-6	TGTGCCAGCAGCTCTGTTTGGACGCGCTATGGCTACACCTTC	CASSSVWTRYGYTF
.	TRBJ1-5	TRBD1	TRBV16	TGTGCCAGCAGCCCGTGGGCAGGGGGGAGTCAGCCCCAGCATTTT	CASSPWAGGSQPQHF
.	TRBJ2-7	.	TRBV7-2	TGTGCCAGCAGCTTCGGTTTCGGTAGGGGCGGCTACGAGCAGTACTTC	CASSFGFGRGGYEQYF
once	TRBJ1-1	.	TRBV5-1	TGCGCCAGCAGCTTGGACAGGGTGAACACTGAAGCTTTCTTT	CASSLDRVNTEAFF